The sequence of this T cell receptor beta chain was determined in a study of T cell responses to AZD1222 COVID-19 vaccine. The CDR3 extends over 19 amino acids. Germline CDR1 and CDR2: LGHDT and YNNKEL (reference sequence). With V trimmed by 0 bases and J by 6 bases, 16 bases remained unmatched. Study findings and constraints: Every sample of the repertoires postdated the peak T cell response. Donors were mostly white British, more females; clonal diversity possibly underestimated. Close to half of spike-specific TCRs reportedly recognize unmutated variant regions.

Profiled with immunoSEQ multiplex PCR; TCRdb holds only in-frame clones, not every one. The table has 150,000 or so clones, 85% to 95% seen once; the top ten hold more than 0.8%. To note about this clone: Its antigen is still unknown.

This chain uses TRBV3-1 (or the pseudogene TRBV3-2) with TRBJ2-1, with TRBD2 matching over 8 bases. The TCR was taken from an adult in good health. The sample here was peripheral blood, taken on day 0 of AZD1222 vaccination. The CDR3 nucleotides read TGTGCCAGCAGCCAAGATAAAATAGTACGGACTAGCTTGTTCAATGAGCAGTTCTTC. Residues: CASSQDKIVRTSLFNEQFF.